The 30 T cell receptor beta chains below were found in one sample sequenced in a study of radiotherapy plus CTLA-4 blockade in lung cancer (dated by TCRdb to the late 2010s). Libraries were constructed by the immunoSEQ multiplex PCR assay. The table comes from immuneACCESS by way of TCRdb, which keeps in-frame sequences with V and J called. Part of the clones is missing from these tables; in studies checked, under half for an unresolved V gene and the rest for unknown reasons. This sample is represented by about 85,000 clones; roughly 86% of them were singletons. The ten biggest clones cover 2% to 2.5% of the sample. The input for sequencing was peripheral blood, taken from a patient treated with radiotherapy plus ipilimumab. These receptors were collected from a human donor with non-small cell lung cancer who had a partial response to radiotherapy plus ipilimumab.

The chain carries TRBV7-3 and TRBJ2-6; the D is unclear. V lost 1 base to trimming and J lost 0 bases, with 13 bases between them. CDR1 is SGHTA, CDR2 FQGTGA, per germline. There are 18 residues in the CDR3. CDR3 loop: CASSLILRQSSGANVLTF. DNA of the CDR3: TGTGCCAGCAGCTTAATTCTGCGGCAGAGCTCTGGGGCCAACGTCCTGACTTTC.

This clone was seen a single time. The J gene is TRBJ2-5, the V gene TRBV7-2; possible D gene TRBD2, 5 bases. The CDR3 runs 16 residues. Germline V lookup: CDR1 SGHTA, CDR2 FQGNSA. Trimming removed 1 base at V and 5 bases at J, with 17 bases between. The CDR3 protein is CASSLGGYSGRETQYF. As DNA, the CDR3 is TGTGCCAGCAGCTTAGGAGGGTATTCAGGAAGGGAGACCCAGTACTTC.

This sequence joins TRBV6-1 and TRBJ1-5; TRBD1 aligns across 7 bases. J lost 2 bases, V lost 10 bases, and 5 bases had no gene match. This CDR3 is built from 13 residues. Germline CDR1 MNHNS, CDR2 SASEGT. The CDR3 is CATGTARNQPQHF. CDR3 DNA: TGTGCCACGGGGACAGCACGCAATCAGCCCCAGCATTTT.

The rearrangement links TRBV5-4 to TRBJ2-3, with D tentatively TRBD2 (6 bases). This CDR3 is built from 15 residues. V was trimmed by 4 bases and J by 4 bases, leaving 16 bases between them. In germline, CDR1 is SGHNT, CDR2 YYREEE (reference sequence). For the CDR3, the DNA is TGTGCCAGCAGCCTTGGCGGGCGGGATGCAGATACGCAGTATTTT. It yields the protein CASSLGGRDADTQYF. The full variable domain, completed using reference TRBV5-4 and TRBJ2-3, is ETGVTQSPTHLIKTRGQQVTLRCSSQSGHNTVSWYQQALGQGPQFIFQYYREEENGRGNFPPRFSGLQFPNYSSELNVNALELDDSALYLCASSLGGRDADTQYFGPGTRLTVL.

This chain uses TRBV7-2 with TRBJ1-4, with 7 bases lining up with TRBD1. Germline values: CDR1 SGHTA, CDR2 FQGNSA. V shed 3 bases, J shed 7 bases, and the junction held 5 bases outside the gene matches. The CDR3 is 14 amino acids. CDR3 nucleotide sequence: TGTGCCAGCAGCTTTCAGGGGGGAGTTGAAAAACTGTTTTTT. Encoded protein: CASSFQGGVEKLFF.

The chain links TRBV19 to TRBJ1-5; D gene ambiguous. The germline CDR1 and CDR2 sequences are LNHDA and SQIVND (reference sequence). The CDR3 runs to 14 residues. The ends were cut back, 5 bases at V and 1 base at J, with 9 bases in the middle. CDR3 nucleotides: TGTGCCAGTAGTTGGGTCGGGAGCAATCAGCCCCAGCATTTT. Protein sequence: CASSWVGSNQPQHF.

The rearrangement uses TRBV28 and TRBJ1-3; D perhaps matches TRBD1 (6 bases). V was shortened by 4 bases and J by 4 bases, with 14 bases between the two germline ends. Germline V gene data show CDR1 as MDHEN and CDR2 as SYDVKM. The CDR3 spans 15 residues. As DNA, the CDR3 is TGTGCCAGCAGTTCCGCCCTGGGGGCCGGAAACACCATATATTTT. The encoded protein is CASSSALGAGNTIYF.

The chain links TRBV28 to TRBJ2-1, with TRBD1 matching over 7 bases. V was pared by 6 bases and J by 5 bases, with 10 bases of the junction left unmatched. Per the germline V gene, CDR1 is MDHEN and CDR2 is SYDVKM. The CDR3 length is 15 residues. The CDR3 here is CASRNEGQPHNEQFF. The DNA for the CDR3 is TGTGCCAGCAGAAACGAGGGACAGCCTCACAATGAGCAGTTCTTC.

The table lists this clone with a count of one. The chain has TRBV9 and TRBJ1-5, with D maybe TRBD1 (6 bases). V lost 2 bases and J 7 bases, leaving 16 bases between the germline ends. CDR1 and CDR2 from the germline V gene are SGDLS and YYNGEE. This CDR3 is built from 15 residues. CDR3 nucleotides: TGTGCCAGCAGCGTGGACCCCCGGACAGACCAGCCCCAGCATTTT. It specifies CASSVDPRTDQPQHF.

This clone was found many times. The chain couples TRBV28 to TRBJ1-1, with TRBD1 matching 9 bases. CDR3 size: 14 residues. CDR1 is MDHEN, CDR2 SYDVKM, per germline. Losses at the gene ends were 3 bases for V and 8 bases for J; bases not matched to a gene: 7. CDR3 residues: CASSFRGQGTEAFF. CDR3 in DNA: TGTGCCAGCAGTTTTAGGGGACAGGGCACGGAAGCTTTCTTT.

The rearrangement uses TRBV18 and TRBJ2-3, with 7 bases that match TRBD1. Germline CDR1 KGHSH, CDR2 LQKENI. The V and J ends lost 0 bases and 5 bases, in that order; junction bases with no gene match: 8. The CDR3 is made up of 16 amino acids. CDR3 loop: CASSPPSTGLGDTQYF. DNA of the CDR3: TGTGCCAGCTCACCACCGTCGACAGGGTTGGGAGATACGCAGTATTTT.

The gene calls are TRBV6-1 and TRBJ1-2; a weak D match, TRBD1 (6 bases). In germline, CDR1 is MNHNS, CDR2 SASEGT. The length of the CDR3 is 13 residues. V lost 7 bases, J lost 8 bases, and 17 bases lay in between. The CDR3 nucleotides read TGTGCCAGCATATACGCAGGGGCCCACGGCTACACCTTC. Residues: CASIYAGAHGYTF.

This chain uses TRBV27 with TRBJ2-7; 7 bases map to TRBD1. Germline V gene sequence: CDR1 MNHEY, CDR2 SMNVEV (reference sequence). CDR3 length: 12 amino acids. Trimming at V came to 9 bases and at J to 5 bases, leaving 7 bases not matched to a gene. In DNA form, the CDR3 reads TGTGCCAGTAGACAGGGAAAGAACGAGCAGTACTTC. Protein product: CASRQGKNEQYF.

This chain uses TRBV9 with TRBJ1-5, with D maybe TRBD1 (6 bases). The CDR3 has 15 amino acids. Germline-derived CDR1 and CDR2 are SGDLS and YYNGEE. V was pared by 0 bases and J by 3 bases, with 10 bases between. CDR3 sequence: CASSVEGELNQPQHF. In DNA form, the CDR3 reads TGTGCCAGCAGCGTAGAGGGGGAACTCAATCAGCCCCAGCATTTT. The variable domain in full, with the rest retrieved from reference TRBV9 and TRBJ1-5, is DSGVTQTPKHLITATGQRVTLRCSPRSGDLSVYWYQQSLDQGLQFLIQYYNGEERAKGNILERFSAQQFPDLHSELNLSSLELGDSALYFCASSVEGELNQPQHFGDGTRLSIL.

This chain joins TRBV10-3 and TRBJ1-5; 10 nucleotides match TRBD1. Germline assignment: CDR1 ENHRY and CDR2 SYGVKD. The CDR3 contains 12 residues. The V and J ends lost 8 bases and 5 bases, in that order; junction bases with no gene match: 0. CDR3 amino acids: CAIGTGDQPQHF. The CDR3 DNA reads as TGTGCCATCGGGACAGGGGATCAGCCCCAGCATTTT.

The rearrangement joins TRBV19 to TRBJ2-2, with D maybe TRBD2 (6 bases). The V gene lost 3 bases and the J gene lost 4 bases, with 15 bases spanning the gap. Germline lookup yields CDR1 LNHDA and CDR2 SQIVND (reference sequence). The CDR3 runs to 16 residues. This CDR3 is CASSISAGLLTGELFF. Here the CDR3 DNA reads TGTGCCAGTAGTATTTCGGCGGGACTCCTCACCGGGGAGCTGTTTTTT.

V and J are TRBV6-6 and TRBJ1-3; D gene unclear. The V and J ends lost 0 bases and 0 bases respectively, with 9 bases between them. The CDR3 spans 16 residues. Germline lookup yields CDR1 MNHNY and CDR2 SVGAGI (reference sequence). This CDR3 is CASSYSAVNSGNTIYF. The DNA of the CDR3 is TGTGCCAGCAGTTACTCGGCGGTTAACTCTGGAAACACCATATATTTT.

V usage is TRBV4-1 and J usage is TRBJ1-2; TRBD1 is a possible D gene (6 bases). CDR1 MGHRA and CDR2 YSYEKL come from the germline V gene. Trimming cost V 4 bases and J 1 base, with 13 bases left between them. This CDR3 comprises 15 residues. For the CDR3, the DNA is TGCGCCAGCAGCCGGACAGTGTCAGATAACTATGGCTACACCTTC. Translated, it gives CASSRTVSDNYGYTF.

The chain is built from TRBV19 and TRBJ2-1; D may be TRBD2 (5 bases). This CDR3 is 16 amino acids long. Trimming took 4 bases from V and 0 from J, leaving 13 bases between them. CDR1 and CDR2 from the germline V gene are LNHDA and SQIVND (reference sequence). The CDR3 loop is CASSSVTGSSYNEQFF. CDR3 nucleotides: TGTGCCAGTAGTAGCGTAACGGGGAGCTCCTACAATGAGCAGTTCTTC. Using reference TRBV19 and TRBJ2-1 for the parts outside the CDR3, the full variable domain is DGGITQSPKYLFRKEGQNVTLSCEQNLNHDAMYWYRQDPGQGLRLIYYSQIVNDFQKGDIAEGYSVSREKKESFPLTVTSAQKNPTAFYLCASSSVTGSSYNEQFFGPGTRLTVL.

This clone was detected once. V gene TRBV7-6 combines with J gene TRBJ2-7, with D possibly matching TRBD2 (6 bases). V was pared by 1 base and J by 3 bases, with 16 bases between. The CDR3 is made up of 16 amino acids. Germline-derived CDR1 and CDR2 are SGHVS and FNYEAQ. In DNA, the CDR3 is TGTGCCAGCAGCTTAGAATCATCCGGGAGAAGCTACGAGCAGTACGTC. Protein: CASSLESSGRSYEQYV.

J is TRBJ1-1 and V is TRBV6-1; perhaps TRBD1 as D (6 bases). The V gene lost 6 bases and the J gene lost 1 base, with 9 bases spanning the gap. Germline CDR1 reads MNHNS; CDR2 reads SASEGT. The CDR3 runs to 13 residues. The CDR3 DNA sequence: TGTGCCAGCAGCCGGACAGAGAACACTGAAGCTTTCTTT. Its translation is CASSRTENTEAFF.

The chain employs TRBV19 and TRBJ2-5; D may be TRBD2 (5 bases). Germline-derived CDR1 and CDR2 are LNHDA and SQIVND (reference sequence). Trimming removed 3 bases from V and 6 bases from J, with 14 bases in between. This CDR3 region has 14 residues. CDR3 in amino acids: CASSISGSGKTQYF. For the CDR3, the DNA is TGTGCCAGTAGTATTAGTGGGTCCGGGAAGACCCAGTACTTC.

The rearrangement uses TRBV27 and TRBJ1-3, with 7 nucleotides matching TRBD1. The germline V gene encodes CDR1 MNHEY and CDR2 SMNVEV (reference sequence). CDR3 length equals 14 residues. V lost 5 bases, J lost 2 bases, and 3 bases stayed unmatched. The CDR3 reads CASSLQGTGNTIYF. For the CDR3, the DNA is TGTGCCAGCAGTCTACAGGGGACTGGAAACACCATATATTTT.

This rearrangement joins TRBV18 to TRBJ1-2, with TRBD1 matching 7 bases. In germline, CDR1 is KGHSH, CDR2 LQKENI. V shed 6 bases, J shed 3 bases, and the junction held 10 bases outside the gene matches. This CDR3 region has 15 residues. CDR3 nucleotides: TGTGCCAGCTCTCGACAGGGCAGGGGCGACTATGGCTACACCTTC. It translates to CASSRQGRGDYGYTF.

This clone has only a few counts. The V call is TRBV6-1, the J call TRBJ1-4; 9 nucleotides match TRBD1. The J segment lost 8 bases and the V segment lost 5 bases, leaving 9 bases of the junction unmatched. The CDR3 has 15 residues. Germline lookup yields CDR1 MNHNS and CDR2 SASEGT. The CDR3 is CASSPGGTGKEKLFF. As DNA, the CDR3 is TGTGCCAGCAGTCCGGGTGGGACAGGGAAGGAAAAACTGTTTTTT.

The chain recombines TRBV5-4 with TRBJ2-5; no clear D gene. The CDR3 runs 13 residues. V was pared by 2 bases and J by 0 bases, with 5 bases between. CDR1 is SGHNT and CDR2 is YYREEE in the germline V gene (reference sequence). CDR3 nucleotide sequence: TGTGCCAGCAGCTTCAGGTACCAAGAGACCCAGTACTTC. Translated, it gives CASSFRYQETQYF. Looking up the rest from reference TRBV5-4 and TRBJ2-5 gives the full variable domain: ETGVTQSPTHLIKTRGQQVTLRCSSQSGHNTVSWYQQALGQGPQFIFQYYREEENGRGNFPPRFSGLQFPNYSSELNVNALELDDSALYLCASSFRYQETQYFGPGTRLLVL.

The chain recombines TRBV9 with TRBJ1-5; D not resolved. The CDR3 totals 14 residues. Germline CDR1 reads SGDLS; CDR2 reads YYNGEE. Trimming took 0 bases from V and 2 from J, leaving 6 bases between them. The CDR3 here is CASSVEGGNQPQHF. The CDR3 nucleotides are TGTGCCAGCAGCGTAGAAGGAGGCAATCAGCCCCAGCATTTT.

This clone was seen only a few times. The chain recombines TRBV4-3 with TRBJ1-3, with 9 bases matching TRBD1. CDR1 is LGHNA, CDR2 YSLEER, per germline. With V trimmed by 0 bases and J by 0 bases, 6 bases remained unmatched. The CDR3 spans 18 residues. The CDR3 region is CASSQDVGTGNSGNTIYF. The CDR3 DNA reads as TGCGCCAGCAGCCAAGATGTTGGGACAGGGAACTCTGGAAACACCATATATTTT.

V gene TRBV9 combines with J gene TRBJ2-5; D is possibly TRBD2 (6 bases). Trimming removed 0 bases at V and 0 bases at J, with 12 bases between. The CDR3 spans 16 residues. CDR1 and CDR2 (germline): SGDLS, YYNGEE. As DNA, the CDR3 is TGTGCCAGCAGCGTAGGCGAATGGACTAACCAAGAGACCCAGTACTTC. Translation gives CASSVGEWTNQETQYF.

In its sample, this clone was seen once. The CDR3 loop reads CASSEQAGGSDTQYF. The CDR3 bases are TGTGCCAGCAGTGAACAAGCGGGAGGGTCAGATACGCAGTATTTT. This rearrangement joins TRBV2 to TRBJ2-3, with 10 bases that match TRBD2. The CDR3 has 15 amino acids. The junction had 3 bases not matched to a gene; V was cut back by 2 bases and J by 4 bases. Germline CDR1 and CDR2: SNHLY and FYNNEI.